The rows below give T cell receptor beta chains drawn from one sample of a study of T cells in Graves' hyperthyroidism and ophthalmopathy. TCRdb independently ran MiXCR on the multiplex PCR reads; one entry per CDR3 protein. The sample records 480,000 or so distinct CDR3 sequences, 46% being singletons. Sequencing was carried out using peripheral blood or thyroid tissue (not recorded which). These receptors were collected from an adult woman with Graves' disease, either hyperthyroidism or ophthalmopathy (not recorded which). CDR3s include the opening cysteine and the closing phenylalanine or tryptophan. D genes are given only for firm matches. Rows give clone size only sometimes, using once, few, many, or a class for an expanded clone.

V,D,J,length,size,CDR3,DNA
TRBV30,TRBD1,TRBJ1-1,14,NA,CAWSVAPGGRAAFF,TGTGCCTGGAGTGTAGCGCCAGGGGGGAGGGCGGCTTTCTTT
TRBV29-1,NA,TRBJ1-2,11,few,CSVGKSATYTF,TGCAGCGTTGGAAAGAGTGCTACGTACACCTTC
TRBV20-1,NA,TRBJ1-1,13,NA,CSAMPGVNTEAFF,TGCAGTGCTATGCCAGGGGTGAACACTGAAGCTTTCTTT
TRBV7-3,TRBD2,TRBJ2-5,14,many,CASSLNGGRETQYF,TGTGCCAGCAGCTTAAATGGCGGGAGAGAGACCCAGTACTTC
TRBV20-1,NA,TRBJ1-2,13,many,CSARTGGNYGYTF,TGCAGTGCCCGGACGGGGGGAAACTATGGCTACACCTTC
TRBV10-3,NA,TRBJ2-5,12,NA,CATRQDQETQYF,TGTGCCACCCGACAGGACCAAGAGACCCAGTACTTC
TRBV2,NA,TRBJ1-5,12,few,CASSLINQPQHF,TGTGCCAGCAGCCTGATTAATCAGCCCCAGCATTTT
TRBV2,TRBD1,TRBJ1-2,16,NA,CASSVVTGGKNYGYTF,TGTGCCAGCAGTGTGGTTACAGGGGGCAAAAACTATGGCTACACCTTC
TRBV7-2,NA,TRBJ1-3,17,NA,CASSFSPAGLSGNTIYF,TGTGCCAGCAGCTTCAGCCCGGCGGGGTTGTCTGGAAACACCATATATTTT
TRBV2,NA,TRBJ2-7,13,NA,CASVNGSPYEQYF,TGTGCCAGCGTGAACGGGTCCCCCTACGAGCAGTACTTC
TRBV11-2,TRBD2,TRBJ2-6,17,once,CASSIGSGSSGANVLTF,TGTGCCAGTAGTATTGGTAGCGGGAGTTCTGGGGCCAACGTCCTGACTTTC
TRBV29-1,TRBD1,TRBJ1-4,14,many,CSVTGGGTNEKLFF,TGCAGCGTGACAGGGGGCGGAACTAATGAAAAACTGTTTTTT
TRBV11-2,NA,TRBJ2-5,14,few,CASSLGRVEETQYF,TGTGCCAGCAGCTTAGGGCGGGTTGAAGAGACCCAGTACTTC
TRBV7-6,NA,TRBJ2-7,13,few,CASSLGGRQEQYF,TGTGCCAGCAGCTTAGGTGGACGGCAGGAGCAGTACTTC
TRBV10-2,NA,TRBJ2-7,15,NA,CASSERDLKADEQYF,TGCGCCAGCAGTGAACGAGACCTCAAGGCTGACGAGCAGTACTTC
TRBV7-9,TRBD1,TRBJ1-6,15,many,CASSGGTVENSPLHF,TGTGCCAGCAGTGGTGGGACAGTGGAAAATTCACCCCTCCACTTT
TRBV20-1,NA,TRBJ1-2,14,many,CSARGQDEFYDYTF,TGCAGTGCTAGAGGACAGGATGAATTCTATGACTACACCTTC
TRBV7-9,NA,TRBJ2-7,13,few,CASSPPGAYEQYF,TGTGCCAGCAGTCCCCCTGGAGCCTACGAGCAGTACTTC
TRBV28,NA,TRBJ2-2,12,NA,CATVGGTGELFF,TGTGCCACCGTAGGGGGTACCGGGGAGCTGTTTTTT
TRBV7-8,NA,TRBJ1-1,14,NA,CASGLDGTKWEAFF,TGTGCCAGCGGCTTAGACGGGACAAAATGGGAAGCTTTCTTT
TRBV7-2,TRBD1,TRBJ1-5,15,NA,CALGQGTYSNQPQHF,TGTGCTCTGGGACAGGGCACTTATAGCAATCAGCCCCAGCATTTT
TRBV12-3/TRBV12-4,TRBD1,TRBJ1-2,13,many,CASSRGGDYGYTF,TGTGCCAGCAGTAGAGGGGGCGACTATGGCTACACCTTC
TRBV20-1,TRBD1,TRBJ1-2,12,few,CSAPDRGIGYTF,TGCAGTGCTCCGGACAGGGGGATTGGCTACACCTTC
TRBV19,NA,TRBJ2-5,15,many,CASSQTFSGGETQYF,TGTGCCAGTAGCCAAACATTTAGCGGTGGAGAGACCCAGTACTTC
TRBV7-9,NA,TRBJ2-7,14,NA,CASIRTGLTYEQYF,TGTGCCAGCATTCGGACGGGGCTGACCTACGAGCAGTACTTC
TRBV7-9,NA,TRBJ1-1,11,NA,CAWRLGAEAFF,TGTGCCTGGAGACTTGGAGCTGAAGCTTTCTTT
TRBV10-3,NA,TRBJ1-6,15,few,CAISESKPGVSPLHF,TGTGCCATCAGTGAGTCTAAGCCTGGAGTCTCACCCCTCCACTTT
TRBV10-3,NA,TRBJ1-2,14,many,CAISELGLDYGYTF,TGTGCCATCAGTGAGCTCGGGCTGGACTATGGCTACACCTTC
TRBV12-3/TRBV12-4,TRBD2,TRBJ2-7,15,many,CASSGLAGGTYEQYF,TGTGCCAGCAGTGGACTAGCGGGAGGGACCTACGAGCAGTACTTC
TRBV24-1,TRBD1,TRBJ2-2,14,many,CATSVGQGTGELFF,TGTGCCACCAGTGTGGGACAGGGGACCGGGGAGCTGTTTTTT
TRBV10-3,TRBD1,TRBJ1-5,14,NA,CAISPGQGAQPQHF,TGTGCCATCAGCCCGGGACAGGGTGCGCAGCCCCAGCATTTT
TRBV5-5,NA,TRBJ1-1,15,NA,CASSTYGGRNTEAFF,TGTGCCAGCAGCACGTACGGGGGGAGGAACACTGAAGCTTTCTTT
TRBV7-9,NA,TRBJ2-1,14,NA,CASTKSSQQVAQFF,TGTGCCAGCACCAAAAGCAGCCAACAAGTAGCGCAGTTCTTC
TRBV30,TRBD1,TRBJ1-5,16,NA,CAWSVPGTGGGQPQHF,TGTGCCTGGAGTGTTCCTGGGACAGGGGGTGGCCAGCCCCAGCATTTT
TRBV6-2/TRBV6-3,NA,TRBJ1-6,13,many,CASRDTLNSPLHF,TGTGCCAGCCGGGACACCCTTAATTCACCCCTCCACTTT
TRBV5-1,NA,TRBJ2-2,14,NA,CASSLSLNTGELFF,TGCGCCAGCAGCTTGTCGCTGAACACCGGGGAGCTGTTTTTT
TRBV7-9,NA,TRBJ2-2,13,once,CASSLTVAGELFF,TGTGCCAGCAGCCTCACTGTAGCCGGGGAGCTGTTTTTT